This T cell receptor (beta chain) emerged from a study of T cells in localized non-small cell lung cancer. The study, taken as a whole, reports: Patients showing higher blood T cell density tended to see longer overall survival.

Germline CDR1 is SGHRS and CDR2 is YFSETQ. The CDR3 loop spans 16 amino acids. V lost 0 bases and J 0 bases, leaving 12 bases between the germline ends. Details on this clone: What it binds is unknown.

Sequencing was performed with immunoSEQ multiplex PCR; in TCRdb, only in-frame clones are kept and a portion is missing. The repertoire holds over 30,000 clones, with roughly 88% as singletons. The genes are TRBV5-1 and TRBJ1-1; D is perhaps TRBD1 (5 bases). The TCR sequence derives from a male donor at least 60 years old with stage II lung adenocarcinoma. Sample: peripheral blood mononuclear cells, taken before any cancer treatment. The chain's CDR3 is CASSLGYTGMNTEAFF. The CDR3 region has the DNA TGCGCCAGCAGCTTGGGGTACACAGGCATGAACACTGAAGCTTTCTTT.